A single sample is the source of the 26 T cell receptor beta chains below, sequenced in a study of T cell responses to AZD1222 COVID-19 vaccine. Clones were sequenced by immunoSEQ multiplex PCR, and TCRdb holds only the in-frame ones, with some missing. The sample has about 180,000 clones, 80% to 90% seen once. This material consisted of peripheral blood, taken on day 0 of AZD1222 vaccination. These receptors all stem from an adult in good health.

The genes are TRBV6-5 and TRBJ2-7, with D perhaps matching TRBD2 (6 bases). V gave up 2 bases and J gave up 5 bases, with 16 bases separating them. The CDR3 has 15 residues. Germline V gene lookup returns CDR1 MNHEY and CDR2 SVGAGI. The CDR3 loop reads CASSYGGGSLDEQYF. In nucleotides, the CDR3 is TGTGCCAGCAGTTACGGTGGAGGGTCGCTGGACGAGCAGTACTTC.

The sample holds one count of this clone. This chain joins TRBV5-1 and TRBJ2-5; D is possibly TRBD2 (6 bases). The V end was cut by 4 bases, the J end by 1 base, with 8 bases between. The germline CDR1 and CDR2 sequences are SGHRS and YFSETQ. The CDR3 is 13 residues long. This chain's CDR3 is CASSGGIQETQYF. CDR3 nucleotide sequence: TGCGCCAGCAGCGGAGGGATCCAAGAGACCCAGTACTTC.

The V gene is TRBV12-3 or TRBV12-4, the J gene TRBJ1-2, with TRBD1 identical over 9 bases. V was clipped by 4 bases and J by 8 bases; unmatched bases: 5. The CDR3 covers 13 residues. CDR3 DNA sequence: TGTGCCAGCAGTTCCGGGACAGGGAGAGGCTACACCTTC. It encodes CASSSGTGRGYTF.

This rearrangement joins TRBV28 to TRBJ1-2; maybe TRBD1 (6 bases). CDR3 length: 12 residues. The V end was cut by 5 bases, the J end by 5 bases, with 9 bases between. CDR1 MDHEN and CDR2 SYDVKM come from the germline V gene. The CDR3 bases are TGTGCCAGCAGTGCAAGGGGGTATGGCTACACCTTC. This translates into CASSARGYGYTF.

This clone occurred once. CDR3 DNA sequence: TGTGCGGGGGGCGATTACACCGGGGAGCTGTTTTTT. Residues: CAGGDYTGELFF. This chain links TRBV6-5 with TRBJ2-2; possibly TRBD1 or TRBD2 for D (6 bases each). This CDR3 is 12 amino acids long. In germline, CDR1 is MNHEY, CDR2 SVGAGI.

The V call is TRBV5-1, the J call TRBJ1-2; possible D gene TRBD1, 5 bases. CDR1 is SGHRS, CDR2 YFSETQ, per germline. The CDR3 has 15 amino acids. Trimming left V 7 bases short and J 2 bases short, with 18 bases between. The CDR3 spells CASHLGGTDNYGYTF. The CDR3 DNA reads TGCGCCAGCCACCTCGGTGGGACGGACAACTATGGCTACACCTTC.

The rearrangement links TRBV29-1 to TRBJ1-6; D call uncertain. This CDR3 has 11 residues. In germline, CDR1 is SQVTM, CDR2 ANQGSEA. V lost 7 bases, J lost 0 bases, and 1 base lay in between. For the CDR3, the DNA is TGCAGCGACTCCTATAATTCACCCCTCCACTTT. It is translated as CSDSYNSPLHF. The full variable domain, completed using reference TRBV29-1 and TRBJ1-6, is SAVISQKPSRDICQRGTSLTIQCQVDSQVTMMFWYRQQPGQSLTLIATANQGSEATYESGFVIDKFPISRPNLTFSTLTVSNMSPEDSSIYLCSDSYNSPLHFGNGTRLTVT.

The chain uses TRBV6-2 or TRBV6-3 and TRBJ2-6; TRBD1 matches 8 bases. Germline V gives CDR1 MNHEY, CDR2 SVGEGT. V shed 6 bases and J 0 bases; nucleotides not matched to a gene: 10. This CDR3 has 18 residues. As DNA, the CDR3 is TGTGCCAGCAGCTCCGGACAGGGAGCCGTCTCTGGGGCCAACGTCCTGACTTTC. Amino acids: CASSSGQGAVSGANVLTF.

The V gene is TRBV10-3, the J gene TRBJ2-7; D unresolved. Germline CDR1 ENHRY, CDR2 SYGVKD. V was clipped by 8 bases and J by 3 bases, with 11 bases between them. The CDR3 has 12 amino acids. CDR3 residues: CAIGQKIYEQYF. The CDR3 nucleotides read TGTGCCATCGGGCAAAAGATCTACGAGCAGTACTTC.

V usage is TRBV5-4 and J usage is TRBJ2-5; 13 bases are shared with TRBD2. The length of the CDR3 is 17 residues. The V gene end was trimmed by 4 bases and the J gene end by 5 bases; junction bases not matched to a gene: 11. Per germline, CDR1 SGHNT and CDR2 YYREEE (reference sequence). This chain's CDR3 is CASSARLAGGPLETQYF. DNA for the CDR3: TGTGCCAGCAGCGCCCGACTAGCGGGGGGACCGTTGGAGACCCAGTACTTC. Based on the CDR3 plus reference TRBV5-4 and TRBJ2-5, the full variable domain is ETGVTQSPTHLIKTRGQQVTLRCSSQSGHNTVSWYQQALGQGPQFIFQYYREEENGRGNFPPRFSGLQFPNYSSELNVNALELDDSALYLCASSARLAGGPLETQYFGPGTRLLVL.

The gene calls are TRBV6-5 and TRBJ1-5; D remains ambiguous. Germline V CDR1 and CDR2: MNHEY, SVGAGI. V lost 4 bases to trimming and J lost 5 bases, with 12 bases between them. The length of the CDR3 is 14 residues. CDR3: CASSLAGPYQPQHF. The DNA of the CDR3 is TGTGCCAGCAGTTTAGCCGGCCCCTATCAGCCCCAGCATTTT.

V is TRBV6-5 and J is TRBJ2-3, with 11 positions matching TRBD2. Germline CDR1 is MNHEY and CDR2 is SVGAGI. The V segment lost 5 bases and the J segment 0 bases; nucleotides outside the gene matches: 1. This CDR3 has 15 amino acids. Here the CDR3 reads CASSRLAGSTDTQYF. DNA for the CDR3: TGTGCCAGCAGTAGACTAGCGGGGAGCACAGATACGCAGTATTTT.

The chain is built from TRBV20-1 and TRBJ2-1; D might be TRBD2 (6 bases). The ends were cut back, 7 bases at V and 4 bases at J, with 8 bases in the middle. The CDR3 is 11 amino acids. Germline CDR1 reads DFQATT; CDR2 reads SNEGSKA (reference sequence). CDR3 DNA sequence: TGCAGTGGGGACTTTTACAATGAGCAGTTCTTC. Its translation: CSGDFYNEQFF.

The chain links TRBV19 to TRBJ2-7; 10 bases match TRBD2. This CDR3 contains 15 residues. CDR1 is LNHDA and CDR2 is SQIVND in the germline V gene (reference sequence). The J segment lost 0 bases and the V segment lost 4 bases, leaving 3 bases of the junction unmatched. The CDR3: CASSSSGGPSYEQYF. CDR3 bases: TGTGCCAGTAGTAGTAGCGGGGGGCCCTCCTACGAGCAGTACTTC.

The V and J genes are TRBV7-6 and TRBJ2-7; 9 nucleotides line up with TRBD1. Unmatched junction bases numbered 8, after V lost 0 bases and J lost 2 bases. CDR1 is SGHVS and CDR2 is FNYEAQ in the germline V gene. This CDR3 spans 17 amino acids. The CDR3 here is CASSLAMGQGPTYEQYF. Written as DNA, the CDR3 is TGTGCCAGCAGCTTAGCGATGGGACAGGGACCAACCTACGAGCAGTACTTC.

This sequence joins TRBV6-5 and TRBJ2-7, with D perhaps matching TRBD1 or TRBD2 (5 bases each). The germline V gene encodes CDR1 MNHEY and CDR2 SVGAGI. The CDR3 is 11 amino acids. With 6 bases removed from V and 6 bases from J, the gap between germline ends came to 9 bases. CDR3: CASSRGGEQYF. The CDR3, as DNA: TGTGCCAGCAGCCGTGGGGGCGAGCAGTACTTC.

The chain uses TRBV20-1 and TRBJ1-1, with D hard to call. The V gene lost 3 bases and the J gene lost 11 bases, with 13 bases spanning the gap. Germline V gene data show CDR1 as DFQATT and CDR2 as SNEGSKA (reference sequence). The CDR3 spans 11 residues. Here the CDR3 reads CSARAPSGAFF. DNA for the CDR3: TGCAGTGCTAGGGCACCCAGCGGGGCTTTCTTT.

This chain joins TRBV4-2 and TRBJ1-5; tentative D call: TRBD1 (6 bases). Germline assignment: CDR1 LGHNA and CDR2 YNFKEQ. CDR3 length: 15 amino acids. V lost 2 bases and J 3 bases, leaving 11 bases between the germline ends. The CDR3: CASSQIRDTNQPQHF. The CDR3 nucleotides read TGTGCCAGCAGCCAAATCCGGGACACCAATCAGCCCCAGCATTTT.

The chain recombines TRBV27 with TRBJ2-1; D perhaps matches TRBD2 (5 bases). With 5 bases removed from V and 9 bases from J, the gap between germline ends came to 11 bases. Per germline, CDR1 MNHEY and CDR2 SMNVEV (reference sequence). The length of the CDR3 is 12 residues. The DNA of the CDR3 is TGTGCCAGCAGTCACGGACTGGGTGAGCAGTTCTTC. It is translated as CASSHGLGEQFF.

The rearrangement uses TRBV11-3 and TRBJ2-7, with D perhaps TRBD1 or TRBD2 (5 bases each). Germline lookup yields CDR1 SGHNT and CDR2 YENEEA. The V end was cut by 5 bases, the J end by 6 bases, with 14 bases between. CDR3 length: 13 amino acids. The CDR3 is CASSASPGLEQYF. The CDR3 coding sequence is TGTGCCAGCAGCGCATCCCCGGGGCTCGAGCAGTACTTC.

The V call is TRBV3-1 (or the pseudogene TRBV3-2), the J call TRBJ1-5, with no clear D. The V gene's germline CDR1 is LGHDT and CDR2 YNNKEL (reference sequence). The CDR3 is 12 amino acids. The V gene lost 5 bases and the J gene lost 7 bases, with 9 bases spanning the gap. The chain's CDR3 is CASSNREQPQHF. The CDR3 DNA follows: TGTGCCAGCAGCAATCGGGAGCAGCCCCAGCATTTT.

The chain employs TRBV3-1 (or the pseudogene TRBV3-2) and TRBJ2-3; 14 bases match TRBD2. The CDR3 covers 18 residues. Germline CDR1 LGHDT, CDR2 YNNKEL (reference sequence). The V segment lost 1 base and the J segment 0 bases; nucleotides outside the gene matches: 3. The CDR3, as DNA: TGTGCCAGCAGCCAAGTGGGACTAGCGGGGGTAAGCACAGATACGCAGTATTTT. Protein product: CASSQVGLAGVSTDTQYF.

This chain uses TRBV7-8 with TRBJ2-1; the D gene is possibly TRBD2 (5 bases). Germline CDR1 and CDR2: SGHVS and FQNEAQ. Between the trimmed V and J ends, which lost 2 bases and 9 bases, there was a span of 20 bases. The CDR3 length is 16 residues. The CDR3 DNA is TGTGCCAGCAGCTTACTTATCGGGATAGCTTACGGTGAGCAGTTCTTC. As protein: CASSLLIGIAYGEQFF.

The genes are TRBV7-6 and TRBJ1-4; D gene ambiguous. In germline, CDR1 is SGHVS, CDR2 FNYEAQ. Between the trimmed V and J ends, which lost 5 bases and 8 bases, there was a span of 15 bases. The CDR3 sequence is 14 residues long. CDR3 loop: CASSPGPSGEKLFF. In DNA, the CDR3 is TGTGCCAGCAGCCCTGGACCGTCCGGGGAAAAACTGTTTTTT.

This clone was recorded only once. CDR3 in amino acids: CASKRQGAYNSPLHF. In nucleotides, the CDR3 is TGTGCCAGCAAACGGCAGGGGGCTTACAATTCACCCCTCCACTTT. V usage is TRBV11-2 and J usage is TRBJ1-6; 8 bases match TRBD1. From germline, CDR1 is SGHAT and CDR2 FQNNGV. There are 15 residues in the CDR3. The trim removed 7 bases at V and 7 bases at J, leaving 9 bases unmatched.

V gene TRBV6-5 combines with J gene TRBJ1-3; 7 nucleotides agree with TRBD1. Germline CDR1 reads MNHEY; CDR2 reads SVGAGI. The CDR3 has 14 amino acids. J lost 2 bases, V lost 5 bases, and 3 bases had no gene match. CDR3 sequence: CASSPTGAGNTIYF. The CDR3 coding sequence is TGTGCCAGCAGTCCCACAGGGGCTGGAAACACCATATATTTT.